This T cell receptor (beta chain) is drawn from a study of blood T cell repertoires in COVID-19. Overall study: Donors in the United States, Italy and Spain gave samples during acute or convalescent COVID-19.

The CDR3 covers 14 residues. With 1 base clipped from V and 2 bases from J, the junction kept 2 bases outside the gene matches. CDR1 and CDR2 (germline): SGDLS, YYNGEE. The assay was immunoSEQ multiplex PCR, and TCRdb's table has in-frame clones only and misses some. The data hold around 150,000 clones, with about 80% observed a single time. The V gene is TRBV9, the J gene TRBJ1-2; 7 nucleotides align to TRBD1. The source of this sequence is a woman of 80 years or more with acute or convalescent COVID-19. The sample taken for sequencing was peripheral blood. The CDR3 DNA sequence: TGTGCCAGCAGCGTACGGGGACAGAACTATGGCTACACCTTC. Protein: CASSVRGQNYGYTF. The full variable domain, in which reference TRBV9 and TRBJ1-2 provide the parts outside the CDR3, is DSGVTQTPKHLITATGQRVTLRCSPRSGDLSVYWYQQSLDQGLQFLIQYYNGEERAKGNILERFSAQQFPDLHSELNLSSLELGDSALYFCASSVRGQNYGYTFGSGTRLTVV.